Given below is one T cell receptor (beta chain) in context. This table comes from immunoSEQ multiplex PCR, and its TCRdb copy is limited to in-frame clones, with some not included. The repertoire has about 220,000 clones, 82% of them found once; the top ten carry around 3.5%. This specimen comes from a study of blood T cell repertoires in COVID-19. Looked up from germline, CDR1 is KGHSY and CDR2 is FQNENV. The V end lost 2 bases, the J end lost 7 bases, and 11 bases lay between the germline ends. The CDR3 totals 13 residues. This TCR was recovered from a woman aged 80 or over with acute or convalescent COVID-19. The sample comprised peripheral blood. V gene TRBV16 combines with J gene TRBJ1-1; D uncertain. The CDR3 DNA follows: TGTGCCAGCAGCCAAGGGAGACTCGGTGAAGCTTTCTTT. Residues: CASSQGRLGEAFF.